This TCR beta chain emerged from a study of cytomegalovirus exposure and HLA in healthy donors. In the case of this clone: Its matching antigen is unknown.

These donors, healthy bone marrow donors, were studied. The CDR3 runs to 15 residues. After removal of 3 bases from V and 3 bases from J, the junction contained 7 bases not matched to a gene. Per germline, CDR1 SGDLS and CDR2 YYNGEE. PCR amplification relied on 60 Vbeta primers (plus 13 Jbeta primers). Repertoires were generated with immunoSEQ multiplex PCR, while TCRdb's copy carries only in-frame clones and drops some. Reported are 70,000 to 75,000 clones; the ten largest clones contain 3.8%. Study observations and caveats: Relative to equally common others, HLA-associated TCR beta chains showed greater clonal expansion in a later analysis.

Sequencing was carried out using PBMCs. V and J are TRBV9 and TRBJ2-7, with 9 bases lining up with TRBD2. The sequence derives from a female donor in good health and CMV-seropositive. This CDR3 reads CASSASSGTYYEQYF. The CDR3 nucleotides read TGTGCCAGCAGCGCATCTAGCGGGACATACTACGAGCAGTACTTC. Using reference TRBV9 and TRBJ2-7 for the parts outside the CDR3, the full variable domain is DSGVTQTPKHLITATGQRVTLRCSPRSGDLSVYWYQQSLDQGLQFLIQYYNGEERAKGNILERFSAQQFPDLHSELNLSSLELGDSALYFCASSASSGTYYEQYFGPGTRLTVT.